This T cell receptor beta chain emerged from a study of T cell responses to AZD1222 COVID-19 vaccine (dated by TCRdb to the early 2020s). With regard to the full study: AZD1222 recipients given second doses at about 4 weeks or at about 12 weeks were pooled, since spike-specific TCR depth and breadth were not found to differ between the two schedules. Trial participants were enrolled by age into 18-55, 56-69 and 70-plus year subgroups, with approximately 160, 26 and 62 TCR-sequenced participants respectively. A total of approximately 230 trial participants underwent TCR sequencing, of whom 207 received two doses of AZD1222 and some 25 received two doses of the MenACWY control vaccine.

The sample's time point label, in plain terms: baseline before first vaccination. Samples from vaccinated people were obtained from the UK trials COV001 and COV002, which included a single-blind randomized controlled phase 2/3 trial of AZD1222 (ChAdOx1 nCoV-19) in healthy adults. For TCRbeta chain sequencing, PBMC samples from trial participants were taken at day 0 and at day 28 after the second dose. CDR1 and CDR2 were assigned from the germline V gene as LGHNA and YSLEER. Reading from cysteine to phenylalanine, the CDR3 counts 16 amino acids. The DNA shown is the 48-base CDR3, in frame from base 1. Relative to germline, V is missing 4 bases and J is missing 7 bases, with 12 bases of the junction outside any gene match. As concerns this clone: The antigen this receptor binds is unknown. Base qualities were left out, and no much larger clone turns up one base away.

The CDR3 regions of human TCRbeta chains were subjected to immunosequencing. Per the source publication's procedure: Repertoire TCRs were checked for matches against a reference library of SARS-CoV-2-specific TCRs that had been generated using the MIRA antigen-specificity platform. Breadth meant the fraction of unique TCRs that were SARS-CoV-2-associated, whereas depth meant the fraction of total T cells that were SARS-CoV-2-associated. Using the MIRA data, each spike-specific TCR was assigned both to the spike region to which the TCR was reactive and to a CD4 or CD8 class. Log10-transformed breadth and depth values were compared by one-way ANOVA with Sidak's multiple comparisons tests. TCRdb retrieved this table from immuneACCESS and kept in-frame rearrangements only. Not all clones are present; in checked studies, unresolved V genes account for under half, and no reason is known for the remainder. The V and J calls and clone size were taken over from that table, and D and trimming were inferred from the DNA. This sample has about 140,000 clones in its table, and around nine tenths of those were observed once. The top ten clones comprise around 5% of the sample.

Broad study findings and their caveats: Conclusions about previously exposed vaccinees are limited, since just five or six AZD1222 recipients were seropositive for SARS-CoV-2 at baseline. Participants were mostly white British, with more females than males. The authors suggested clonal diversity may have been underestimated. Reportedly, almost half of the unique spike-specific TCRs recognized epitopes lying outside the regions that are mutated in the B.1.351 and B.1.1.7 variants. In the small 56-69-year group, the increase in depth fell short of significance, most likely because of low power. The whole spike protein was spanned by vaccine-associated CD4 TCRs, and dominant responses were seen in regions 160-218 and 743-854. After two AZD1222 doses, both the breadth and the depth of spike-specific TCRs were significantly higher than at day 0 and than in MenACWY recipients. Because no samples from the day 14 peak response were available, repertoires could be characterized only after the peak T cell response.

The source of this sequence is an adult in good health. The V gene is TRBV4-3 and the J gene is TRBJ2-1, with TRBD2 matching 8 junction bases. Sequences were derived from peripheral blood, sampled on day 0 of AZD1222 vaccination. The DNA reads TGCGCCAGCAGCCGAATGAGCGGGAGTCCCGCGAATGAGCAGTTCTTC. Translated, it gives CASSRMSGSPANEQFF.